The sequence of this T cell receptor (beta chain) was determined in a study of cytomegalovirus exposure and HLA in healthy donors. Findings of the study overall: When the data were analyzed later, several of the most significant clusters appeared to be linked to common viral pathogens. There were some V segments, including TRBV6-2 and TRBV6-3, excluded as indistinguishable.

PCR employed 60 Vbeta and 13 Jbeta primers. Sequencing was performed with immunoSEQ multiplex PCR; in TCRdb, only in-frame clones are kept and a portion is missing. Among under 150,000 clones listed, 80% were seen once. Germline CDR1 LNHDA, CDR2 SQIVND (reference sequence). The length of the CDR3 is 13 residues. V lost 7 bases to trimming and J lost 4 bases, with 14 bases between them. Only one count was recorded for this clone. Its target is not known. The J gene is TRBJ2-7, the V gene TRBV19, with D maybe TRBD1 (6 bases). Sequencing used PBMCs. The clonotype comes from a man aged 25-45 years in good health and CMV-seronegative. The CDR3 is CASNWGRGYEQYF. The CDR3 bases are TGTGCCAGTAATTGGGGCAGGGGATACGAGCAGTACTTC.